A selection of T cell receptor beta chains follows, all from one sample in a study of T cell responses to AZD1222 COVID-19 vaccine. Sequenced by immunoSEQ multiplex PCR; TCRdb stores in-frame clones only, minus some. Here the sample spans nearly 35,000 clones, approximately 90% being singletons. The material was peripheral blood, obtained 28 days after the second AZD1222 dose. Receptors were obtained from an adult who received the AZD1222 COVID-19 vaccine. CDR3s include the opening cysteine and the closing phenylalanine or tryptophan. The D gene is left open where the match is weak. A clone size is listed for some rows: how often the clone was seen (once, few, many), or a class if it is expanded.

clone_size j_call v_call d_call cdr3_nt cdr3_aa
. TRBJ1-2 TRBV6-1 TRBD1 TGTGCCAGCAGTGAATGGGGACAGGGCTATGGCTACACCTTC CASSEWGQGYGYTF
. TRBJ2-7 TRBV29-1 TRBD1 TGCAGCGTTGAGACAGGGCTGAGCTACGAGCAGTACTTC CSVETGLSYEQYF
. TRBJ2-5 TRBV5-6 TRBD2 TGTGCCAGCAGCTCCAGGGGGCTAGCGGGGGTAGAGACCCAGTACTTC CASSSRGLAGVETQYF
. TRBJ2-3 TRBV10-3 TRBD1 TGTGCCATCAGATCGGACAGGGCTGGGGATACGCAGTATTTT CAIRSDRAGDTQYF
. TRBJ2-5 TRBV24-1 TRBD2 TGTGCCACCAGTGACCCGACTAGCGGGGGAGAGACCCAGTACTTC CATSDPTSGGETQYF
few TRBJ1-1 TRBV15 . TGTGCCACCAGCCTCGAGGGCACTAACACTGAAGCTTTCTTT CATSLEGTNTEAFF
. TRBJ2-5 TRBV25-1 . TGTGCCAGCAGTGGACGACTAGTGGGAGGCCAGTACTTC CASSGRLVGGQYF
. TRBJ2-6 TRBV5-1 TRBD2 TGCGCCAGCAGCTTAGAGGCGGGAGGTACTGGGGCCAACGTCCTGACTTTC CASSLEAGGTGANVLTF
. TRBJ1-1 TRBV2 TRBD1 TGTGCCAGCAGCCGGACAGGGGGAAACACTGAAGCTTTCTTT CASSRTGGNTEAFF
. TRBJ2-7 TRBV7-9 . TGTGCCAGCAGCTTAGGACGGTCCTACGAGCAGTACTTC CASSLGRSYEQYF
. TRBJ2-3 TRBV6-1 . TGTGCCAGCAGTGATTACGGGGAGCGGGTAACAGATACGCAGTATTTT CASSDYGERVTDTQYF
. TRBJ2-3 TRBV3-1/TRBV3-2 TRBD2 TGTGCCAGCAGCCGGGGAGGGTACGGCACAGATACGCAGTATTTT CASSRGGYGTDTQYF
. TRBJ1-4 TRBV4-2 . TGTGCCAGCAGCCAGGGGGCTCGGCCATCTAATGAAAAACTGTTTTTT CASSQGARPSNEKLFF
. TRBJ1-5 TRBV7-2 . TGTGCCAGCAGCTTAGACAGCCCGAATCAGCCCCAGCATTTT CASSLDSPNQPQHF
. TRBJ2-7 TRBV10-3 TRBD2 TGTGCCACCTCGGGGGCGGGGGGCCCGGGCGAGCAGTACTTC CATSGAGGPGEQYF
. TRBJ2-2 TRBV3-1/TRBV3-2 TRBD2 TGTGCCAGCAGCCATTGGCTAGCGGGGGCTACCGGGGAGCTGTTTTTT CASSHWLAGATGELFF
. TRBJ2-7 TRBV27 TRBD2 TGTGCCAGCAGTTCCGGACCGATCGGGGGGTTATACGAGCAGTACTTC CASSSGPIGGLYEQYF
. TRBJ2-3 TRBV3-1/TRBV3-2 . TGTGCCAGCAGACAAAACACAGATACGCAGTATTTT CASRQNTDTQYF
once TRBJ1-2 TRBV11-2 . TGTGCCAGCAGCTACTCGGTGGACTATGGCTACACCTTC CASSYSVDYGYTF
. TRBJ1-4 TRBV19 . TGTGCCAGTAGTATAAACGCGGGGGGCGGAAATGAAAAACTGTTTTTT CASSINAGGGNEKLFF
. TRBJ2-1 TRBV18 TRBD2 TGTGCCAGCTCACCCGCAGCGGGGGGCCACTCCTACAATGAGCAGTTCTTC CASSPAAGGHSYNEQFF
. TRBJ1-3 TRBV5-4 . TGTGCCAGCAGCCTTAGGGGCGGTGGAAACACCATATATTTT CASSLRGGGNTIYF
. TRBJ2-1 TRBV29-1 TRBD2 TGCAGCGTTGACGCGGGAGGTGGCAATGAGCAGTTCTTC CSVDAGGGNEQFF
. TRBJ2-7 TRBV7-9 . TGTGCCAGCAGCTTGGACCATTACGAGCAGTACTTC CASSLDHYEQYF
. TRBJ2-1 TRBV28 TRBD2 TGTGCCAGCAGTCACGCGCTAGCGGGGGGGACCTACAATGAGCAGTTCTTC CASSHALAGGTYNEQFF
once TRBJ1-1 TRBV6-5 TRBD1 TGTGCCAGCAGTTCCCCACGACAGGGGAACACTGAAGCTTTCTTT CASSSPRQGNTEAFF
. TRBJ1-6 TRBV2 . TGTGCCAGCAGCAGTAATTCACCCCTCCACTTT CASSSNSPLHF
. TRBJ1-6 TRBV7-8 . TGTGCCAGCAACCCTTCAGGGGAGGGTTCACCCCTCCACTTT CASNPSGEGSPLHF
. TRBJ2-7 TRBV6-6 . TGTGCCAGCAGTGAGGGCCAAATCTCCTACGAGCAGTACTTC CASSEGQISYEQYF
. TRBJ1-2 TRBV2 . TGTGCCAGCAGTGTAAGCAAGAACTATGGCTACACCTTC CASSVSKNYGYTF
. TRBJ1-3 TRBV20-1 . TGCAGTGCTAGAGTCCAAAACACCATATATTTT CSARVQNTIYF
once TRBJ1-1 TRBV18 . TGTGCCAGCTCACCACCGGTAGTGGCAGCGAACACTGAAGCTTTCTTT CASSPPVVAANTEAFF
. TRBJ2-7 TRBV6-5 . TGTGCCAGCAGTCACATTGCACAGACCTCTTACGAGCAGTACTTC CASSHIAQTSYEQYF
. TRBJ2-3 TRBV7-3 . TGTGCCAGCAGCTTAACCCCCTTGGTCACAGATACGCAGTATTTT CASSLTPLVTDTQYF
few TRBJ1-5 TRBV19 . TGTGCCAGCAGCGGTAACAGGAATAGCAATCAGCCCCAGCATTTT CASSGNRNSNQPQHF
once TRBJ1-3 TRBV30 . TGTGCCTGGGGGAGGGCCAGGGCCAGGAACACCATATATTTT CAWGRARARNTIYF